Sequencing of this T cell receptor (beta chain) was carried out in a study of shared clonotypes between healthy human individuals. Study results and limitations: Naive subsets, compared against memory subsets, generally had larger estimated richness values. In this cohort, only blood was sampled, and tissue repertoires likely differ.

CD45RO+ cells joined CCR7-negative CD45RA+ TemRA cells to form CD8 memory. Replicate PCRs run on sorted subsets employed roughly 190 ng DNA, approximately 30,000 T cell genomes. Using immunoSEQ multiplex PCR, the repertoire was profiled, and TCRdb retains in-frame clones only, with some absent. The data contain about 120,000 clones, over 65% of them singletons. This clone occurred many times. What it binds is not known. The germline V and J ends were trimmed by 6 bases and 10 bases, with 21 bases remaining between them. From germline, CDR1 is SGHVT and CDR2 SQSDAQ. This CDR3 region has 15 residues. The chain employs TRBV7-4 and TRBJ1-4, with D perhaps TRBD1 (6 bases). This clonotype was sampled from a woman aged 25 to 39 in good health. Material for sequencing was memory CD8+ T cells sorted from blood. The subset is: CD45RO+ cells pooled with CCR7-negative TemRA cells. CDR3 DNA: TGTGCCAGCAGTTACTACAAGGGGGAATTGGGAAAACTGTTTTTT. This translates into CASSYYKGELGKLFF.